This entry concerns a single T cell receptor beta chain. Its antigen is undetermined. The sample is drawn from a study of post-analysis software for immune sequencing data. Study outcomes and limitations: A handful of TRBV segments appeared more often in patients than in controls, and TRBV5-6, TRBV5-1 and TRBV20-1 were among these.

Included in the TCR beta cDNA libraries were unique molecular identifiers. TCRdb re-analysed the PCR reads in MiXCR, keeping a single row per CDR3 protein. Here the sample spans fewer than 700,000 distinct CDR3 sequences, roughly 40% being singletons. The germline V gene has CDR1 SEHNR and CDR2 FQNEAQ (reference sequence). The CDR3 contains 15 residues. The V segment lost 1 base and the J segment 10 bases; nucleotides outside the gene matches: 9. The receptor comes from a girl between 5 and 17 years old with multiple sclerosis. V and J are TRBV7-9 and TRBJ2-1; TRBD2 matches 8 bases. The sequenced sample consisted of blood. The chain's CDR3 is CASSLGRGGLEEQFF. The CDR3 coding sequence is TGTGCCAGCAGCTTAGGACGGGGGGGCCTCGAGGAGCAGTTCTTC.